The rows below give T cell receptor beta chains drawn from one sample of a study of post-analysis software for immune sequencing data. TCRdb re-called the PCR reads with MiXCR, one entry per CDR3 protein. The data show about 820,000 distinct CDR3 sequences, 53% seen once. Input material: blood. These receptors were collected from a girl between 10 and 17 years old with multiple sclerosis. Both conserved end residues are part of each CDR3. A D gene is named only where the DNA matches it firmly. A row's size may be missing; if present it is once, few, many or a size class.

V gene	J gene	clone size	D gene	CDR3 protein	CDR3 DNA
TRBV20-1	TRBJ2-7	.	TRBD2	CSAREPSGTYEQYF	TGCAGTGCTAGGGAACCTAGCGGAACCTACGAGCAGTACTTC
TRBV10-2	TRBJ1-2	.	TRBD1	CASSEGQVDGYTF	TGCGCCAGCAGTGAAGGACAGGTAGATGGCTACACCTTC
TRBV6-1	TRBJ2-5	.	.	CASSARGPQETQYF	TGTGCCAGCAGTGCCAGAGGACCACAAGAGACCCAGTACTTC
TRBV15	TRBJ2-7	.	.	CATSRALLNRVNEQYF	TGTGCCACCAGCAGAGCTTTACTCAACAGGGTAAACGAGCAGTACTTC
TRBV25-1	TRBJ2-7	.	.	CASSGTTPYEQYF	TGTGCCAGCAGTGGAACTACGCCATACGAGCAGTACTTC
TRBV12-3/TRBV12-4	TRBJ2-7	.	.	CASSLGSHEQYF	TGTGCCAGCAGTTTAGGCTCCCACGAGCAGTACTTC
TRBV15	TRBJ2-5	.	TRBD1	CATSRGDRGETQYF	TGTGCCACCAGCAGAGGGGACAGGGGAGAGACCCAGTACTTC
TRBV20-1	TRBJ1-1	.	.	CSAFRNTEAFF	TGCAGTGCCTTCCGGAACACTGAAGCTTTCTTT
TRBV10-3	TRBJ2-7	.	.	CAISEGHSIPYEQYF	TGTGCCATCAGTGAGGGACACTCTATTCCCTACGAGCAGTACTTC
TRBV10-3	TRBJ2-3	.	.	CAISEGAPDTQYF	TGTGCCATCAGTGAGGGAGCCCCAGATACGCAGTATTTT
TRBV6-5	TRBJ2-3	.	TRBD2	CASSSGDSDTQYF	TGTGCCAGCAGTAGCGGGGACTCAGATACGCAGTATTTT
TRBV6-4	TRBJ1-2	.	.	CASSVGGNYGYTF	TGTGCCAGCAGTGTTGGGGGGAACTATGGCTACACCTTC
TRBV9	TRBJ2-1	.	.	CASSAADEQFF	TGTGCCAGCAGCGCCGCTGATGAGCAGTTCTTC
TRBV20-1	TRBJ2-4	.	TRBD2	CSARGRLAVAKNIQYF	TGCAGTGCTAGAGGGCGACTAGCGGTAGCCAAAAACATTCAGTACTTC
TRBV12-3/TRBV12-4	TRBJ2-7	.	TRBD2	CASSFGEGRTQYF	TGTGCCAGCAGTTTTGGGGAGGGGAGGACTCAGTACTTC
TRBV4-1	TRBJ1-1	.	.	CASSPNTGLFTEAFF	TGCGCCAGCTCACCTAACACAGGGTTATTTACTGAAGCTTTCTTT
TRBV5-1	TRBJ2-1	.	TRBD1	CASSLEGQGAWDEQFF	TGCGCCAGCAGCTTGGAGGGGCAGGGGGCTTGGGATGAGCAGTTCTTC
TRBV7-2	TRBJ2-5	.	.	CASSLVSWGVQETQYF	TGTGCCAGCAGCTTAGTTTCTTGGGGGGTCCAAGAGACCCAGTACTTC
TRBV7-9	TRBJ2-4	.	TRBD2	CASRWGGSQETQHF	TGTGCCAGTAGATGGGGGGGGAGCCAAGAGACCCAGCACTTC
TRBV14	TRBJ2-7	few	.	CASRGHHGYEQYF	TGTGCCAGCAGAGGCCACCATGGCTACGAGCAGTACTTC
TRBV20-1	TRBJ2-7	.	.	CSARGPGVYEQYF	TGCAGTGCTAGAGGTCCCGGAGTTTACGAGCAGTACTTC
TRBV15	TRBJ2-7	.	.	CATSSGPTYEQYF	TGTGCCACCAGCAGTGGGCCAACCTACGAGCAGTACTTC
TRBV9	TRBJ1-2	once	.	CASSGARGTGSGYTF	TGTGCCAGCAGCGGAGCCCGCGGTACGGGGAGCGGCTACACCTTC
TRBV14	TRBJ1-2	.	TRBD1	CASSYFTGTDYGYTF	TGTGCCAGCAGCTACTTTACCGGGACAGACTATGGCTACACCTTC
TRBV6-5	TRBJ2-1	.	TRBD2	CASSYSGGSQFF	TGTGCCAGCAGTTACTCGGGGGGGTCGCAGTTCTTC
TRBV5-1	TRBJ2-7	.	.	CASSDPQGRRDEQYF	TGCGCCAGCAGCGACCCACAGGGTCGACGGGACGAGCAGTACTTC
TRBV12-3/TRBV12-4	TRBJ1-5	few	.	CASSPRQDQPQHF	TGTGCCAGCAGTCCGAGACAGGATCAGCCCCAGCATTTT